The rows below give T cell receptor beta chains drawn from one sample of a study of CD8 T cells in Susac syndrome. In TCRdb, the immunoSEQ multiplex PCR reads were re-called with MiXCR into one record per CDR3 protein. The sample carries 170,000 or so distinct CDR3 sequences, around 94% recorded once. Sample: CD4+ T cells from PBMCs. The receptor set was obtained from a human donor with Susac syndrome. The CDR3 runs from the conserved cysteine through the conserved F or W. Each record gives: J gene, V gene, D gene, clone size, CDR3 protein, CDR3 DNA. D genes are given only for firm matches. Size values are once, few and many counts, or a class for expanded clones, and some rows have none.

j_gene: TRBJ1-1
v_gene: TRBV6-6
d_gene: NA
abundance: NA
CDR3aa: CASSYQGRMNTEAFF
CDR3nt: TGTGCCAGCAGTTACCAGGGCAGAATGAACACTGAAGCTTTCTTT

j_gene: TRBJ2-1
v_gene: TRBV7-9
d_gene: NA
abundance: NA
CDR3aa: CASSSWVPLDEQFF
CDR3nt: TGTGCCAGCAGCTCCTGGGTCCCACTCGATGAGCAGTTCTTC

j_gene: TRBJ1-2
v_gene: TRBV27
d_gene: TRBD1
abundance: NA
CDR3aa: CASSEDRGLGGYTF
CDR3nt: TGTGCCAGCAGTGAGGACAGGGGGCTGGGTGGCTACACCTTC

j_gene: TRBJ2-6
v_gene: TRBV7-2
d_gene: NA
abundance: once
CDR3aa: CASSLAGTLGANVLTF
CDR3nt: TGTGCCAGCAGCTTAGCGGGTACCCTTGGGGCCAACGTCCTGACTTTC

j_gene: TRBJ2-5
v_gene: TRBV5-8
d_gene: TRBD2
abundance: NA
CDR3aa: CASSRRLAEETQYF
CDR3nt: TGTGCCAGCAGCCGAAGACTAGCGGAAGAGACCCAGTACTTC

j_gene: TRBJ2-1
v_gene: TRBV7-9
d_gene: NA
abundance: NA
CDR3aa: CASRPQEGQSYNEQFF
CDR3nt: TGTGCCAGCAGGCCCCAGGAGGGACAGTCCTACAATGAGCAGTTCTTC

j_gene: TRBJ2-3
v_gene: TRBV3-1
d_gene: NA
abundance: NA
CDR3aa: CASSPYIAESLDTQYF
CDR3nt: TGTGCCAGCAGCCCGTACATAGCAGAAAGTCTAGATACGCAGTATTTT

j_gene: TRBJ2-5
v_gene: TRBV7-9
d_gene: NA
abundance: NA
CDR3aa: CASSRQSRGAETQYF
CDR3nt: TGTGCCAGCAGCCGACAATCAAGGGGCGCGGAGACCCAGTACTTC

j_gene: TRBJ2-5
v_gene: TRBV18
d_gene: TRBD2
abundance: NA
CDR3aa: CASSPPASPGGETQYF
CDR3nt: TGTGCCAGCTCACCACCCGCGTCTCCCGGGGGGGAGACCCAGTACTTC

j_gene: TRBJ2-5
v_gene: TRBV11-2
d_gene: NA
abundance: NA
CDR3aa: CASSRAMGETQYF
CDR3nt: TGTGCCAGCAGCCGCGCGATGGGGGAGACCCAGTACTTC

j_gene: TRBJ2-7
v_gene: TRBV2
d_gene: TRBD1
abundance: NA
CDR3aa: CASRNTGGKAYEQYF
CDR3nt: TGTGCCAGCAGAAATACAGGGGGTAAAGCTTACGAGCAGTACTTC

j_gene: TRBJ2-3
v_gene: TRBV18
d_gene: NA
abundance: NA
CDR3aa: CASSPTLTTDTQYF
CDR3nt: TGTGCCAGCTCACCGACACTGACCACAGATACGCAGTATTTT

j_gene: TRBJ1-1
v_gene: TRBV11-2
d_gene: NA
abundance: NA
CDR3aa: CASSLEGDTEAFF
CDR3nt: TGTGCCAGCAGCTTAGAGGGCGACACTGAAGCTTTCTTT

j_gene: TRBJ1-2
v_gene: TRBV30
d_gene: NA
abundance: NA
CDR3aa: CAWKTPGYTF
CDR3nt: TGTGCCTGGAAGACCCCTGGCTACACCTTC

j_gene: TRBJ2-7
v_gene: TRBV4-2
d_gene: NA
abundance: NA
CDR3aa: CASSQDRGPSYEQYF
CDR3nt: TGTGCCAGCAGCCAAGATCGCGGACCATCCTACGAGCAGTACTTC

j_gene: TRBJ2-3
v_gene: TRBV27
d_gene: NA
abundance: NA
CDR3aa: CASSLLRAAPKGGDTQYF
CDR3nt: TGTGCCAGCAGTTTGTTGAGGGCGGCCCCAAAGGGGGGAGATACGCAGTATTTT

j_gene: TRBJ1-3
v_gene: TRBV12-3/TRBV12-4
d_gene: NA
abundance: NA
CDR3aa: CASSPSWKGVGGNTIYF
CDR3nt: TGTGCCAGCAGCCCGAGTTGGAAGGGGGTTGGTGGAAACACCATATATTTT

j_gene: TRBJ1-5
v_gene: TRBV20-1
d_gene: TRBD1
abundance: once
CDR3aa: CSAIFRDRGGKNQPQHF
CDR3nt: TGCAGTGCTATATTCCGGGACAGGGGAGGCAAGAATCAGCCCCAGCATTTT

j_gene: TRBJ2-5
v_gene: TRBV12-3/TRBV12-4
d_gene: NA
abundance: NA
CDR3aa: CASSRGGSYGETQYF
CDR3nt: TGTGCCAGCAGCCGCGGGGGCTCCTATGGGGAGACCCAGTACTTC

j_gene: TRBJ2-3
v_gene: TRBV6-5
d_gene: NA
abundance: NA
CDR3aa: CASSYVGYTDTQYF
CDR3nt: TGTGCCAGCAGTTACGTCGGCTACACAGATACGCAGTATTTT

j_gene: TRBJ2-1
v_gene: TRBV5-4
d_gene: NA
abundance: NA
CDR3aa: CASSWGAGHLGNEQFF
CDR3nt: TGTGCCAGCAGCTGGGGGGCAGGCCACCTAGGCAATGAGCAGTTCTTC

j_gene: TRBJ1-5
v_gene: TRBV20-1
d_gene: NA
abundance: NA
CDR3aa: CSAESDSNQPQHF
CDR3nt: TGCAGTGCTGAGTCTGATAGCAATCAGCCCCAGCATTTT